Each of the 14 T cell receptor beta chains below was sequenced from the same sample in a study of T-cell reconstitution after alpha-beta-depleted transplantation in children. Preparation of the TCRbeta library involved a method that used unique molecular identifiers. MiXCR, run by TCRdb on the PCR reads, gives a single entry per CDR3 protein. Counted here are 95,000 to 120,000 distinct CDR3 sequences, about 6.4% occurring once; the ten biggest clones make up about 23%. The sequences come from PBMCs, mostly from graft donor cells, collected 360 days after TCRalphabeta/CD19-depleted stem cell transplant. These receptor sequences come from a male patient between 2 and 9 years old who had a stem cell transplant for acute lymphoblastic leukemia, so the T cells may come from the graft donor.

In this sample, this clonotype turned up many times. The chain uses TRBV7-9 and TRBJ2-1, with a tentative D call TRBD2 (5 bases). There are 15 residues in the CDR3. V lost 0 bases to trimming and J lost 4 bases, with 10 bases between them. Germline V CDR1 and CDR2: SEHNR, FQNEAQ (reference sequence). CDR3 sequence reads: CASSLASRDYNEQFF. The DNA for the CDR3 is TGTGCCAGCAGCTTAGCTAGCCGGGATTACAATGAGCAGTTCTTC.

This clonotype was seen only a few times. The rearrangement links TRBV3-1 to TRBJ2-3; 10 bases map to TRBD2. V dropped 0 bases and J dropped 14; count of bases not matched to a gene: 11. This CDR3 has 15 amino acids. Germline CDR1 is LGHDT and CDR2 is YNNKEL (reference sequence). The CDR3 region is CASSQDGASGGLWYF. The CDR3 region has the DNA TGTGCCAGCAGCCAAGATGGGGCTAGCGGGGGCCTATGGTATTTT.

This clonotype showed up just once. A junction end diverges from the germline sequence, so it may reflect a read error. The chain is built from TRBV7-9 and TRBJ2-7, with 8 bases identical to TRBD1. The CDR3 sequence is 16 residues long. From germline, CDR1 is SEHNR and CDR2 FQNEAQ (reference sequence). In nucleotides, the CDR3 is TGTGCCAGCAGCTCCCACTTCGACAGGGGATCGGGGGAGCAGTGCTTC. This translates into CASSSHFDRGSGEQCF.

This clonotype was recorded a few times. The CDR3 sequence: CSARDRDSYGYTF. Written as DNA, the CDR3 is TGCAGTGCTAGAGATCGGGACAGCTATGGCTACACCTTC. The chain combines TRBV20-1 with TRBJ1-2; TRBD1 aligns across 7 bases. Germline CDR1 DFQATT, CDR2 SNEGSKA (reference sequence). The V segment lost 0 bases and the J segment 4 bases; nucleotides outside the gene matches: 2. The CDR3 sequence is 13 residues long.

This clonotype has a count of ten or more. Here the CDR3 DNA reads TGCGCCAGCAGCCAAGATAGCGGGGGGAACATTCAGTACTTC. Protein: CASSQDSGGNIQYF. The chain joins TRBV4-3 to TRBJ2-4; 10 positions agree with TRBD2. Trimming removed 0 bases from V and 7 bases from J; junction bases left unmatched: 0. Germline values: CDR1 LGHNA, CDR2 YSLEER. The CDR3 is made up of 14 amino acids.

This chain connects TRBV19 to TRBJ2-2; tentatively, D is TRBD1 or TRBD2 (5 bases each). The germline V and J ends were trimmed by 5 bases and 7 bases, with 23 bases remaining between them. Germline lookup yields CDR1 LNHDA and CDR2 SQIVND (reference sequence). CDR3 length equals 17 residues. CDR3: CASSPRDGLLGVGELFF. CDR3 DNA: TGTGCCAGTAGTCCCCGGGACGGCCTCCTCGGGGTCGGGGAGCTGTTTTTT.

This clonotype has a count of ten or more. V and J are TRBV24-1 and TRBJ2-5; 7 bases agree with TRBD1. The CDR3 is 15 amino acids. The V gene end was trimmed by 4 bases and the J gene end by 5 bases; junction bases not matched to a gene: 9. Germline CDR1 KGHDR, CDR2 SFDVKD. The DNA of the CDR3 is TGTGCCACCAGTGACCGACAGGGTGTGCGGGAGACCCAGTACTTC. The encoded protein is CATSDRQGVRETQYF.

This clonotype appeared many times. The J gene is TRBJ1-6, the V gene TRBV9, with D hard to call. Germline V gene sequence: CDR1 SGDLS, CDR2 YYNGEE. V was trimmed by 0 bases and J by 9 bases, leaving 4 bases between them. The CDR3 totals 12 residues. CDR3 amino acids: CASSVGGSPLHF. Here the CDR3 DNA reads TGTGCCAGCAGCGTAGGTGGTTCACCCCTCCACTTT.

The chain employs TRBV9 and TRBJ1-2; D unresolved. Germline V CDR1 and CDR2: SGDLS, YYNGEE. The V end lost 1 base, the J end lost 6 bases, and 10 bases lay between the germline ends. The CDR3 length is 13 residues. CDR3 amino acids: CASSVSRLHGYTF. CDR3 bases: TGTGCCAGCAGCGTATCCAGGCTCCATGGCTACACCTTC.

V gene TRBV4-2 combines with J gene TRBJ2-5, with no clear D. V was clipped by 4 bases and J by 6 bases, with 12 bases between them. The CDR3 is 13 amino acids. CDR1 is LGHNA and CDR2 is YNFKEQ in the germline V gene. The CDR3 nucleotides are TGTGCCAGCAGCCCCCTAGAAAGGCAGACCCAGTACTTC. Amino acids: CASSPLERQTQYF.

This clonotype occurred a few times. The rearrangement links TRBV7-9 to TRBJ2-3; 12 positions agree with TRBD2. The CDR3 length is 16 residues. J gave up 2 bases and V 5 bases, and 5 bases lay outside the gene matches. Germline V lookup: CDR1 SEHNR, CDR2 FQNEAQ (reference sequence). CDR3 protein: CASSGLAGILTDTQYF. In nucleotides, the CDR3 is TGTGCCAGCAGCGGACTAGCGGGGATACTCACAGATACGCAGTATTTT.

This clonotype has a count of ten or more. The chain has TRBV5-5 and TRBJ2-3; 7 nucleotides match TRBD2. V trimming: 1 base; J trimming: 2 bases; junction bases outside the gene matches: 7. Germline-derived CDR1 and CDR2 are SGHKS and YYEKEE (reference sequence). This CDR3 contains 16 residues. CDR3 sequence reads: CASSLREGRYTDTQYF. Here the CDR3 DNA reads TGTGCCAGCAGCTTGAGGGAGGGCCGCTACACAGATACGCAGTATTTT.

This clonotype was counted at least ten times. The gene calls are TRBV5-6 and TRBJ2-7; TRBD1 or TRBD2 may be the D gene (6 bases each). Germline CDR1 reads SGHDT; CDR2 reads YYEEEE. The CDR3 has 13 residues. Trimming stripped 9 bases from V and 1 base from J, with 14 bases between. The CDR3 DNA is TGTGCCACTAAGGGGGGCGGGTCCTACGAGCAGTACTTC. Its translation: CATKGGGSYEQYF. Full variable domain (rest looked up from reference TRBV5-6 and TRBJ2-7): DAGVTQSPTHLIKTRGQQVTLRCSPKSGHDTVSWYQQALGQGPQFIFQYYEEEERQRGNFPDRFSGHQFPNYSSELNVNALLLGDSALYLCATKGGGSYEQYFGPGTRLTVT.

The V call is TRBV4-3, the J call TRBJ2-7; D is unclear. Per germline, CDR1 LGHNA and CDR2 YSLEER. This CDR3 has 15 amino acids. V was trimmed by 2 bases and J by 4 bases, leaving 15 bases between them. The CDR3, as DNA: TGCGCCAGCAGCCAACTACCTATGCCCTTGTACGAGCAGTACTTC. Translated, it gives CASSQLPMPLYEQYF.